One sample yielded the 9 T cell receptor beta chains listed below, sequenced in a study of regulatory T cells in long-lasting Graves disease. Regarding time point: persistent/refractory GD, antithyroid drugs over 5 years with positive TRAb. With RNA extracted from PBMCs as input, the TCR library was made. The TCR beta library used iRepertoire HTBI primers with Arm-PCR amplification of CDR3. One entry per CDR3 protein, called by TCRdb with MiXCR from the multiplex PCR reads. This table has roughly 470,000 distinct CDR3 sequences, less than 25% appearing once. The sequenced sample was peripheral blood mononuclear cells (PBMCs), obtained when the disease was refractory, from a patient treated with antithyroid drugs. Receptors were obtained from a female donor with Graves disease.

In its sample, this clonotype was seen a few times. The rearrangement joins TRBV7-9 to TRBJ1-6; D uncertain. The V end was cut by 5 bases, the J end by 0 bases, with 11 bases between. Germline V gene lookup returns CDR1 SEHNR and CDR2 FQNEAQ (reference sequence). This CDR3 comprises 16 residues. The CDR3 sequence is CASSPRVSSYNSPLHF. The CDR3 nucleotides are TGTGCCAGCAGCCCGAGGGTCAGCTCCTATAATTCACCCCTCCACTTT.

Concerning this clonotype itself: A clone one base away is much larger, so this may be a read error. The rearrangement links TRBV29-1 to TRBJ2-2; D is undetermined. V was shortened by 4 bases and J by 4 bases, with 7 bases between the two germline ends. The CDR3 is 12 residues long. In germline, CDR1 is SQVTM, CDR2 ANQGSEA. This CDR3 reads CSVGWGTGELFF. DNA for the CDR3: TGCAGCGTTGGCTGGGGCACCGGGGAGCTGTTTTTT.

In its sample, this clonotype was seen many times. This chain uses TRBV7-2 with TRBJ2-2; D uncertain. V lost 5 bases to trimming and J lost 1 base, with 11 bases between them. CDR1 and CDR2 from the germline V gene are SGHTA and FQGNSA. CDR3 length: 15 residues. The CDR3 sequence is CASSPHRRNTGELFF. The CDR3 bases are TGTGCCAGCAGCCCTCACCGCAGGAACACCGGGGAGCTGTTTTTT.

This clonotype was seen a handful of times. The V gene is TRBV29-1, the J gene TRBJ1-1; TRBD1 matches at 11 bases. Germline values: CDR1 SQVTM, CDR2 ANQGSEA. V dropped 1 base and J dropped 4; count of bases not matched to a gene: 11. This CDR3 has 17 residues. The CDR3 here is CSVEGGTGGALGTEAFF. CDR3 DNA: TGCAGCGTTGAAGGAGGGACAGGGGGTGCCCTCGGCACTGAAGCTTTCTTT.

This clonotype has at least ten counts. V and J are TRBV12-3 or TRBV12-4 and TRBJ2-7; 9 bases map to TRBD1. The J segment lost 4 bases and the V segment lost 5 bases, leaving 9 bases of the junction unmatched. The CDR3 runs 15 residues. This CDR3 reads CASSPGQGNRYEQYF. Here the CDR3 DNA reads TGTGCCAGCAGTCCCGGACAGGGGAATCGTTACGAGCAGTACTTC.

This clonotype was found many times. The chain links TRBV6-5 to TRBJ2-7; D is possibly TRBD2 (6 bases). Germline V CDR1 and CDR2: MNHEY, SVGAGI. V lost 4 bases and J lost 3, with 16 bases in between. The CDR3 runs to 15 residues. The CDR3 sequence is CASSFGAGPYYEQYF. The DNA for the CDR3 is TGTGCCAGCAGTTTCGGAGCGGGTCCTTACTACGAGCAGTACTTC.

This clonotype was counted at least ten times. This chain uses TRBV27 with TRBJ1-6; 7 nucleotides agree with TRBD1. V lost 5 bases to trimming and J lost 2 bases; unmatched junction nucleotides: 3. The CDR3 has 15 amino acids. Germline CDR1 reads MNHEY; CDR2 reads SMNVEV (reference sequence). The DNA for the CDR3 is TGTGCCAGCAGTCGGACAGGTCCCTATAATTCACCCCTCCACTTT. Translated, it gives CASSRTGPYNSPLHF.

The table lists this clonotype with a few counts. The genes are TRBV27 and TRBJ2-6; D call uncertain. The V gene lost 2 bases and the J gene lost 0 bases, with 5 bases spanning the gap. Looked up from germline, CDR1 is MNHEY and CDR2 is SMNVEV (reference sequence). The CDR3 loop spans 15 amino acids. The DNA of the CDR3 is TGTGCCAGCAGTTTAATAATCTCTGGGGCCAACGTCCTGACTTTC. It specifies CASSLIISGANVLTF.

About this clonotype itself: With a much larger clone just one base away, this may be a read error. The rearrangement joins TRBV2 to TRBJ1-2; D is unclear. Germline assignment: CDR1 SNHLY and CDR2 FYNNEI. The CDR3 runs 12 residues. Written as DNA, the CDR3 is TGTGCCAGCGCCCCGGAGAGCTATGGCAACACCTTC. Protein product: CASAPESYGNTF.